This entry lists 14 T cell receptor beta chains sequenced from one sample in a study of blood T cell repertoires in COVID-19. TCRdb's copy holds only in-frame clones and misses some; the assay was immunoSEQ multiplex PCR. The sample lists 210,000 or so clones, approximately 81% occurring once. Sample: peripheral blood. These TCRs come from a woman older than 75 with active or convalescent COVID-19.

The chain carries TRBV9 and TRBJ1-1; D may be TRBD1 (6 bases). Germline V lookup: CDR1 SGDLS, CDR2 YYNGEE. This CDR3 is built from 14 residues. Trimming pared 6 bases from V and 0 bases from J, leaving 12 bases between. The CDR3 is CASNRDIMNTEAFF. DNA for the CDR3: TGTGCCAGCAACAGGGATATAATGAACACTGAAGCTTTCTTT.

The J gene is TRBJ1-2, the V gene TRBV19; tentatively, D is TRBD1 (6 bases). The germline V gene encodes CDR1 LNHDA and CDR2 SQIVND (reference sequence). V gave up 1 base and J gave up 6 bases, with 15 bases separating them. This CDR3 contains 15 residues. CDR3 protein: CASSIAPLGGHGYTF. The DNA for the CDR3 is TGTGCCAGTAGTATAGCCCCTCTGGGGGGGCATGGCTACACCTTC.

The J gene is TRBJ2-2, the V gene TRBV5-4; TRBD1 agrees at 9 bases. After removal of 4 bases from V and 1 base from J, the junction contained 5 bases not matched to a gene. Germline V gives CDR1 SGHNT, CDR2 YYREEE (reference sequence). The CDR3 runs 16 residues. Here the CDR3 DNA reads TGTGCCAGCAGCAGGGGACAGGGTCAGAACACCGGGGAGCTGTTTTTT. This translates into CASSRGQGQNTGELFF.

CDR3 loop: CSVRRTENYGYTF. For the CDR3, the DNA is TGCAGCGTAAGAAGGACAGAAAACTATGGCTACACCTTC. The chain recombines TRBV29-1 with TRBJ1-2, with a tentative D call TRBD1 (6 bases). The V gene's germline CDR1 is SQVTM and CDR2 ANQGSEA. Trimming cost V 6 bases and J 2 bases, with 13 bases left between them. The CDR3 loop spans 13 amino acids.

This sequence joins TRBV29-1 and TRBJ2-3, with 8 bases identical to TRBD1. Trimming cost V 4 bases and J 3 bases; bases outside gene matches: 6. This CDR3 contains 14 residues. CDR1 is SQVTM and CDR2 is ANQGSEA in the germline V gene. The CDR3, as DNA: TGCAGCGTTGGGACAGGGAGTGCAACAGATACGCAGTATTTT. This codes for CSVGTGSATDTQYF.

This sequence joins TRBV2 and TRBJ2-1; a weak D match, TRBD2 (5 bases). This CDR3 is built from 14 residues. Trimming removed 2 bases at V and 4 bases at J, with 9 bases between. Germline CDR1 and CDR2: SNHLY and FYNNEI. In DNA form, the CDR3 reads TGTGCCAGCAGTGAATTGAGGACTTACAATGAGCAGTTCTTC. This encodes CASSELRTYNEQFF.

The rearrangement uses TRBV7-2 and TRBJ2-1; D remains unclear. Germline V lookup: CDR1 SGHTA, CDR2 FQGNSA. The CDR3 spans 15 residues. The V and J ends lost 5 bases and 6 bases respectively, with 17 bases between them. CDR3 nucleotide sequence: TGTGCCAGCAGCCACCCCCCAGATCGGGTCAATGAGCAGTTCTTC. Its protein product is CASSHPPDRVNEQFF.

This clone was detected only a few times. The sample has other DNA sequences that encode this CDR3 too. The V gene is TRBV7-9, the J gene TRBJ1-5, with D perhaps matching TRBD1 (6 bases). CDR1 and CDR2 (germline): SEHNR, FQNEAQ (reference sequence). The CDR3 runs to 14 residues. Trimming left V 5 bases short and J 3 bases short, with 11 bases between. CDR3 residues: CASSPTGINQPQHF. The CDR3, as DNA: TGTGCCAGCAGCCCTACAGGGATCAATCAGCCCCAGCATTTT.

The V and J genes are TRBV6-4 and TRBJ2-3; D gene unclear. Trimming removed 1 base from V and 14 bases from J, with 37 bases in between. This CDR3 is built from 20 residues. Germline lookup yields CDR1 MRHNA and CDR2 SNTAGT. The CDR3 is CASSDFNDVMVRSVKYLRYF. The CDR3 DNA reads TGTGCCAGCAGTGACTTCAATGACGTCATGGTCAGGTCAGTGAAATATCTTAGGTATTTT.

This chain links TRBV11-2 with TRBJ1-6; TRBD1 is a possible D gene (6 bases). The CDR3 consists of 15 residues. Germline V gene sequence: CDR1 SGHAT, CDR2 FQNNGV. V was cut by 6 bases and J by 9 bases, with 18 bases left in between. The CDR3 DNA sequence: TGTGCCAGCAGGACGTGGGGGGGCAAGGGTTCACCCCTCCACTTT. Its translation is CASRTWGGKGSPLHF.

The table lists this clone with a few counts. The chain uses TRBV4-1 and TRBJ2-4; TRBD1 might be the D (6 bases). The ends were cut back, 3 bases at V and 1 base at J, with 22 bases in the middle. Germline V gene data show CDR1 as MGHRA and CDR2 as YSYEKL. The CDR3 has 19 residues. CDR3 DNA: TGCGCCAGCAGCCAGGATACTACAGGGTGGGGTAGGGCCAAAAACATTCAGTACTTC. Translated, it gives CASSQDTTGWGRAKNIQYF.

The chain has TRBV9 and TRBJ2-7; D is perhaps TRBD2 (5 bases). This CDR3 region has 14 residues. Trimming took 3 bases from V and 0 from J, leaving 10 bases between them. From germline, CDR1 is SGDLS and CDR2 YYNGEE. The CDR3: CASSAGLSSYEQYF. DNA for the CDR3: TGTGCCAGCAGCGCCGGACTGAGCTCCTACGAGCAGTACTTC.

The V gene is TRBV12-3 or TRBV12-4, the J gene TRBJ1-5, with a possible D match to TRBD1 (5 bases). The CDR3 consists of 13 residues. Trimming took 5 bases from V and 6 from J, leaving 11 bases between them. The CDR3 DNA reads as TGTGCCAGCAGTCCGGGACTCAGTCAGCCCCAGCATTTT. Translation gives CASSPGLSQPQHF.

In its sample, this clone was seen once. The V call is TRBV18, the J call TRBJ1-2; D gene unclear. The CDR3 extends over 13 amino acids. V shed 5 bases and J shed 3 bases, with 10 bases lying between them. Germline CDR1 reads KGHSH; CDR2 reads LQKENI. The CDR3 nucleotides are TGTGCCAGCTCAAACGTCCAGGACTATGGCTACACCTTC. Protein: CASSNVQDYGYTF. Combining the CDR3 with reference TRBV18 and TRBJ1-2 gives the whole variable domain NAGVMQNPRHLVRRRGQEARLRCSPMKGHSHVYWYRQLPEEGLKFMVYLQKENIIDESGMPKERFSAEFPKEGPSILRIQQVVRGDSAAYFCASSNVQDYGYTFGSGTRLTVV.